The following is a T cell receptor beta chain sequence with its context. What it binds is unknown. The sample comes from a study of early stage breast cancer tumors. Study-level information: Most invasive tumors, about 75% of the 16, were ER+/PR+/HER2-. Study-level findings and limits: Comparing each tissue with blood distinguished tumor from normal in about 85% of the 16 patients.

Generated by immunoSEQ multiplex PCR, the TCRdb table keeps only in-frame clones and is missing some. Among about 51,000 clones listed, over 75% were seen once. The clonotype comes from a middle-aged person with breast cancer. The sequencing input was blood.

The CDR3 here is CATKLGQGYNYGYTF. The CDR3, as DNA: TGTGCCACCAAACTGGGGCAGGGTTATAACTATGGCTACACCTTC. The chain employs TRBV19 and TRBJ1-2; D might be TRBD1 (5 bases). Trimming shortened V by 10 bases and J by 1 base, and 19 bases separated the two germline ends. CDR3 size: 15 residues. Germline values: CDR1 LNHDA, CDR2 SQIVND (reference sequence). Based on the CDR3 plus reference TRBV19 and TRBJ1-2, the full variable domain is DGGITQSPKYLFRKEGQNVTLSCEQNLNHDAMYWYRQDPGQGLRLIYYSQIVNDFQKGDIAEGYSVSREKKESFPLTVTSAQKNPTAFYLCATKLGQGYNYGYTFGSGTRLTVV.